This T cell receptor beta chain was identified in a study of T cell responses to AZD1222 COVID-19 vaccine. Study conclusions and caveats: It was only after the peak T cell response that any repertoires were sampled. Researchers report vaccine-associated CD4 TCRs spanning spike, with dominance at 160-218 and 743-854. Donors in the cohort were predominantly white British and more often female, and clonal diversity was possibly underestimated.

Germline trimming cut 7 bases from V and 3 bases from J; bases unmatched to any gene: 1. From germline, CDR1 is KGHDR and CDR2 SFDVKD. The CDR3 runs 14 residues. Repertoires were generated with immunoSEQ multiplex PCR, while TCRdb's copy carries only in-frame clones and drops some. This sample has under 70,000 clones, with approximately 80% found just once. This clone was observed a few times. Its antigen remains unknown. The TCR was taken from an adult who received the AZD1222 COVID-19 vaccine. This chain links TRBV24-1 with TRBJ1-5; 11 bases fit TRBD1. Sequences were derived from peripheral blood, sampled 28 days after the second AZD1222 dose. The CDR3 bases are TGTGCCACCAGCGGACAGGGGGCCAATCAGCCCCAGCATTTT. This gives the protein CATSGQGANQPQHF.